This section outlines one T cell receptor beta chain sequence together with its context. The antigen is not known. This CDR3 has 14 amino acids. Germline V gene sequence: CDR1 MGHRA, CDR2 YSYEKL. V lost 2 bases to trimming and J lost 5 bases, with 9 bases between them. This sample was included in a study of T cell responses to AZD1222 COVID-19 vaccine. Study-level findings and limits: Repertoires were obtained solely post-peak T cell response. A mostly white British donor set with more females was recruited, and clonal diversity was possibly underestimated. Spike-specific TCR depth and breadth grew after two AZD1222 doses. Only a handful of AZD1222 recipients tested seropositive at baseline.

Produced via immunoSEQ multiplex PCR; TCRdb's table is partial and in-frame only. The sample lists approximately 60,000 clones, 75% to 90% occurring once. The receptor's source is an adult who received the AZD1222 COVID-19 vaccine. The chain carries TRBV4-1 and TRBJ1-4; D gene ambiguous. The sample in question was peripheral blood, obtained 28 days after the second AZD1222 dose. For the CDR3, the DNA is TGCGCCAGCAGCCAACACGCATCAAATGAAAAACTGTTTTTT. Its protein is CASSQHASNEKLFF.